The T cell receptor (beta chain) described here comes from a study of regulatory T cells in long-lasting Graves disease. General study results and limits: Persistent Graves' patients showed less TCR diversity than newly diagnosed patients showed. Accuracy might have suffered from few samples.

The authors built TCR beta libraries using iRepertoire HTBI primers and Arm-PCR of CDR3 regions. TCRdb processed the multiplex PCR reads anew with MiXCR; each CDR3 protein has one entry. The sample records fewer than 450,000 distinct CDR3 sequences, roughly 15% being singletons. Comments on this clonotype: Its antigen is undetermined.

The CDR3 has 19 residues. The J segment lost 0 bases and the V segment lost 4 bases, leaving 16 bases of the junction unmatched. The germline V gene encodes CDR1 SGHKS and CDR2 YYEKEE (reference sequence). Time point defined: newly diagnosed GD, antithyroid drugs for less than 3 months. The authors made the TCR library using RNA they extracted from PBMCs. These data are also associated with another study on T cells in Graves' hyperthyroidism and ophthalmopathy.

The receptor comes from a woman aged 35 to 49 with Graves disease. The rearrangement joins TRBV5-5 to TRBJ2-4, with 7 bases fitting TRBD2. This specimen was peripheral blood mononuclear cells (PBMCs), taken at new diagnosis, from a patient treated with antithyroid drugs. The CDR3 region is CASSPREGGPFLAKNIQYF. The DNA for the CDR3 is TGTGCCAGCAGCCCCAGGGAGGGAGGTCCGTTTCTAGCCAAAAACATTCAGTACTTC.